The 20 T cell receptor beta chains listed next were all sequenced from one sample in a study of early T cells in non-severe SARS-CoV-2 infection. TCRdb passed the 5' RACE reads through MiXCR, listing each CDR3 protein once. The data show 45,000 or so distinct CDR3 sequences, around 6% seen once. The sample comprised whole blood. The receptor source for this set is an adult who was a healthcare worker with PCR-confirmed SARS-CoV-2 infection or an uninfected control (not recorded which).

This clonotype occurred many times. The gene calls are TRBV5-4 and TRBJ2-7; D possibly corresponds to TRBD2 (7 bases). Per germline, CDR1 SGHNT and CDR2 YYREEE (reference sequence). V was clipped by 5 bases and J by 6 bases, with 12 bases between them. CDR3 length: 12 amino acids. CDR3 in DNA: TGTGCCAGCAGACGGGGAGGGGGCGAGCAGTACTTC. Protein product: CASRRGGGEQYF.

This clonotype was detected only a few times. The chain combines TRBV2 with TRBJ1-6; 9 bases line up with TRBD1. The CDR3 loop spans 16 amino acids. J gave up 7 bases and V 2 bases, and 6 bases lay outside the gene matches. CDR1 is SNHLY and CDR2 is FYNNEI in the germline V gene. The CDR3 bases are TGTGCCAGCAGTGAACGAGGGACAGGGAGAAATTCACCCCTCCACTTT. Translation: CASSERGTGRNSPLHF.

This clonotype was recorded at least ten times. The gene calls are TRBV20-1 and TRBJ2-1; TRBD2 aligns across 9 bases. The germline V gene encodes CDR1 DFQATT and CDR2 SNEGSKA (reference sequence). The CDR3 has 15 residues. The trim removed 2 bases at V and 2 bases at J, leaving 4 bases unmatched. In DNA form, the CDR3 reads TGCAGTGCTAGAACCGGGACTAGCACCTACAATGAGCAGTTCTTC. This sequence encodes CSARTGTSTYNEQFF.

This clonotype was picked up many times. The DNA of the CDR3 is TGTGCCAGCAGTGCCACCCTAAGCGATCAGCCCCAGCATTTT. It codes for CASSATLSDQPQHF. V usage is TRBV6-2 or TRBV6-3 and J usage is TRBJ1-5; D gene unclear. Germline CDR1 and CDR2: MNHEY and SVGEGT. This CDR3 contains 14 residues. V was shortened by 5 bases and J by 5 bases, with 13 bases between the two germline ends.

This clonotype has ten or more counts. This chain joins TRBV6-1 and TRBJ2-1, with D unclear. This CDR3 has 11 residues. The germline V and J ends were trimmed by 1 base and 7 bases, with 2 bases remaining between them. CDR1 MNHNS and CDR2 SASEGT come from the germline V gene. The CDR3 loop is CASSEGNEQFF. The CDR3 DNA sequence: TGTGCCAGCAGTGAAGGGAATGAGCAGTTCTTC.

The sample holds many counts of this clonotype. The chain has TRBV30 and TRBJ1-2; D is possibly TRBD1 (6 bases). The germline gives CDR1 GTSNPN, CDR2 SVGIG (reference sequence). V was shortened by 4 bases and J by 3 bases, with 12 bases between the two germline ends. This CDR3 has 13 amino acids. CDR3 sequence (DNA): TGTGCCTGGAATTTCAGGGGAGACTATGGCTACACCTTC. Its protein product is CAWNFRGDYGYTF.

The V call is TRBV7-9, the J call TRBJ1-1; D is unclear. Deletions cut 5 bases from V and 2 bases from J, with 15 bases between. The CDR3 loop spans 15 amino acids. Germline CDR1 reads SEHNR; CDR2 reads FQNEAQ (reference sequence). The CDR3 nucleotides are TGTGCCAGCAGCCCAGCGCAAATGCTCAACACTGAAGCTTTCTTT. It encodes CASSPAQMLNTEAFF.

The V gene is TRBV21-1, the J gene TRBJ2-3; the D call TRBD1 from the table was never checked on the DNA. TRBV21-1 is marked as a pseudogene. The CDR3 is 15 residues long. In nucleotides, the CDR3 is TGTGCCAGCAGCAAATCGACAGGGAGCACAGATACGCAGTATTTT. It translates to CASSKSTGSTDTQYF.

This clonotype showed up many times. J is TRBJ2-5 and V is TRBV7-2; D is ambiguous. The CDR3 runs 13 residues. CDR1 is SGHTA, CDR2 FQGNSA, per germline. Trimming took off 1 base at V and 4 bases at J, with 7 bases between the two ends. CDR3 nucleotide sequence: TGTGCCAGCAGCTTAGGGTCAGCAGAGACCCAGTACTTC. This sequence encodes CASSLGSAETQYF.

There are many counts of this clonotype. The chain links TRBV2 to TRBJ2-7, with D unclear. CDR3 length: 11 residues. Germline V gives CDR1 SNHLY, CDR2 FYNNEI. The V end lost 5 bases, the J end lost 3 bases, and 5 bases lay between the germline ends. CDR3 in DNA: TGTGCCAGCAGTAACAGCTACGAGCAGTACTTC. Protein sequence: CASSNSYEQYF.

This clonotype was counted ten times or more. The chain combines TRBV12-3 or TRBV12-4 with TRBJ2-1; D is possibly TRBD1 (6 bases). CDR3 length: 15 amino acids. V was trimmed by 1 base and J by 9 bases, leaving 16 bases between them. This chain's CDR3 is CASSLVMDSTAEQFF. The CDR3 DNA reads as TGTGCCAGCAGTTTAGTAATGGACAGTACAGCTGAGCAGTTCTTC.

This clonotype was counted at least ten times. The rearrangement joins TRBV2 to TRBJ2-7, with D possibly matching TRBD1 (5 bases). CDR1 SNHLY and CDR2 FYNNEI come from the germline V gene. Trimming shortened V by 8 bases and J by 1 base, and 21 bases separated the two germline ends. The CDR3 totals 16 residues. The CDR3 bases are TGTGCCAGCTCGTTAGTTCAGGGTACTCTATCCTACGAGCAGTACTTC. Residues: CASSLVQGTLSYEQYF.

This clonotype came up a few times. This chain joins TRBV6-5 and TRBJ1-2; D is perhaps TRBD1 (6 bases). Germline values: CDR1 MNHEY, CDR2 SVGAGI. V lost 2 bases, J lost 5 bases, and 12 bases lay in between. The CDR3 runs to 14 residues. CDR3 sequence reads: CASSYGGGEYGYTF. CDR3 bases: TGTGCCAGCAGTTACGGCGGGGGCGAGTATGGCTACACCTTC.

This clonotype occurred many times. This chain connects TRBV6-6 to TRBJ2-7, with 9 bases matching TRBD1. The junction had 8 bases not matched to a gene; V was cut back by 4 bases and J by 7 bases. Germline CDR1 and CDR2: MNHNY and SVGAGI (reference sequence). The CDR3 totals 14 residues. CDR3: CASSFDRGNREQYF. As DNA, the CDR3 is TGTGCCAGCAGTTTCGACAGGGGGAACAGGGAGCAGTACTTC.

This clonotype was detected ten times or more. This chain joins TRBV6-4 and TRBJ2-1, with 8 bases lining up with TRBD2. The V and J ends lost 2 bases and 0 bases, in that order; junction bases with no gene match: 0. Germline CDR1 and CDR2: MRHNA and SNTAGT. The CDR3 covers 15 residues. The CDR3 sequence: CASSDAGGSYNEQFF. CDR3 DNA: TGTGCCAGCAGTGACGCGGGGGGCTCCTACAATGAGCAGTTCTTC.

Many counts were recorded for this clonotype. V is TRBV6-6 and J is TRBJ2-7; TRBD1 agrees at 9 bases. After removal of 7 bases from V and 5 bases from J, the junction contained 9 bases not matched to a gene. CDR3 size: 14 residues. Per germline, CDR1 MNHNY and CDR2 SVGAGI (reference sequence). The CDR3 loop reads CASTKDRGYDEQYF. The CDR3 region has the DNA TGTGCCAGCACCAAGGACAGGGGATATGACGAGCAGTACTTC.

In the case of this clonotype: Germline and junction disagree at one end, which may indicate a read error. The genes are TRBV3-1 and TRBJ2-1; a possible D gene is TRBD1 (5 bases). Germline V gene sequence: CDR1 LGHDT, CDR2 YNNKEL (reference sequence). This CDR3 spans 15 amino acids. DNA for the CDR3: TGTGCCAGCAGCCTGACAGATAGCTCCTACAATGAGCAGCTCTTC. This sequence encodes CASSLTDSSYNEQLF.

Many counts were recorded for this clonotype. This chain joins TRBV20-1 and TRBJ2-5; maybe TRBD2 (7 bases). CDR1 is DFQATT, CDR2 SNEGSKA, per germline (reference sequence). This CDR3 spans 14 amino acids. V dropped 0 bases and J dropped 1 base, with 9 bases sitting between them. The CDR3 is CSARDGGAQETQYF. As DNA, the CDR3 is TGCAGTGCTAGAGATGGGGGGGCCCAAGAGACCCAGTACTTC.

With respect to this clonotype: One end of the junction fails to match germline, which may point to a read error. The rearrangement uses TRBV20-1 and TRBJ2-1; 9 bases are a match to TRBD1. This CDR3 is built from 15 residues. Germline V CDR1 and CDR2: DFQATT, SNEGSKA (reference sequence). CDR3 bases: TGTAGTGCTAGAGCCGGGACAGGGTATGGAAATGAGCAGTTCTTC. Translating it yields CSARAGTGYGNEQFF.

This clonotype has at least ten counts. CDR3 residues: CASSPGTGPLEQFF. As DNA, the CDR3 is TGCGCCAGCAGTCCAGGGACAGGGCCGTTGGAGCAGTTCTTC. The chain carries TRBV5-1 and TRBJ2-1; 9 bases agree with TRBD1. V shed 5 bases, J shed 10 bases, and the junction held 10 bases outside the gene matches. The CDR3 consists of 14 residues. Germline-derived CDR1 and CDR2 are SGHRS and YFSETQ.